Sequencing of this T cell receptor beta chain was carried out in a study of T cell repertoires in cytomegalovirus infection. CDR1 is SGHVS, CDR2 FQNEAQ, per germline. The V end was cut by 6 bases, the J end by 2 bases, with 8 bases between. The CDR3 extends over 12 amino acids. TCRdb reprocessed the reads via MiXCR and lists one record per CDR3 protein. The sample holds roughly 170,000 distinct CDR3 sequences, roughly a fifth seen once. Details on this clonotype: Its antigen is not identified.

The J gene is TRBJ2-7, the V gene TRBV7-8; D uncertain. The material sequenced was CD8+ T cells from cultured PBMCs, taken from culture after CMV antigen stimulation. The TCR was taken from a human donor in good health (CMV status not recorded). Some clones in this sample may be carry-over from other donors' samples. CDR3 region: CASRATPYEQYF. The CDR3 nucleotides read TGTGCCAGCAGAGCGACCCCCTACGAGCAGTACTTC.